Listed below are T cell receptor beta chains from one sample, sequenced in a study of shared clonotypes between healthy human individuals. Assay used: immunoSEQ multiplex PCR; TCRdb lists only in-frame clones, some missing. The sample yields about 2.2 million clones, roughly 95% seen once. Sequenced sample: naive CD8+ T cells from PBMCs. All receptors derive from a man aged 18 to 29 in good health. Some clones in this sample may be carry-over from other donors' samples. Both conserved end residues are part of each CDR3. A D gene is named only where the DNA matches it firmly. Clone size is given for some rows only: seen once, a few or many times, or a class if the clone is expanded.

>TRBD2|15|TRBV9|TRBJ2-3|.
CASSVGSGSTDTQYF
TGTGCCAGCAGCGTGGGTAGCGGGAGCACAGATACGCAGTATTTT
>TRBD1|15|TRBV9|TRBJ2-5|.
CASSGSGTGVETQYF
TGTGCCAGCAGTGGGTCCGGGACAGGGGTAGAGACCCAGTACTTC
>.|15|TRBV2|TRBJ2-7|.
CASSEVAGMRNEQYF
TGTGCCAGCAGTGAAGTTGCGGGGATGAGAAACGAGCAGTACTTC
>.|14|TRBV7-8|TRBJ2-7|.
CATRWAEGVYEQYF
TGTGCCACGCGGTGGGCAGAGGGGGTCTACGAGCAGTACTTC
>.|11|TRBV4-1|TRBJ1-1|.
CASSTNTEAFF
TGCGCCAGCAGTACTAACACTGAAGCTTTCTTT
>.|13|TRBV19|TRBJ2-7|.
CASSIEWGAEQYF
TGTGCCAGTAGTATAGAGTGGGGGGCCGAGCAGTACTTC
>.|12|TRBV5-5|TRBJ1-2|.
CASMGANYGYTF
TGTGCCAGCATGGGAGCTAACTATGGCTACACCTTC
>TRBD1|16|TRBV7-8|TRBJ2-5|.
CASGSPWTGDLETQYF
TGTGCCAGCGGCAGTCCATGGACAGGAGATTTAGAGACCCAGTACTTC
>.|14|TRBV11-3|TRBJ2-1|.
CASSSIRDRNEQFF
TGTGCCAGCAGCTCGATTAGGGATCGCAATGAGCAGTTCTTC
>TRBD1|17|TRBV7-6|TRBJ2-2|.
CASSLARQGAYTGELFF
TGTGCCAGCAGCTTAGCGCGGCAGGGGGCCTACACCGGGGAGCTGTTTTTT
>TRBD1|14|TRBV27|TRBJ2-1|.
CASSPSDRGDEQFF
TGTGCCAGCAGTCCCTCGGACAGGGGCGATGAGCAGTTCTTC
>TRBD1|15|TRBV10-2|TRBJ2-7|.
CASINAGTGSYEQYF
TGCGCCAGCATTAACGCCGGGACAGGGTCCTACGAGCAGTACTTC
>TRBD2|15|TRBV7-3|TRBJ2-7|.
CASSTREGSAYEQYF
TGTGCCAGCAGTACCCGGGAGGGGTCGGCCTACGAGCAGTACTTC
>.|17|TRBV4-3|TRBJ2-1|few
CASSQDGIPAGYNEQFF
TGCGCCAGCAGCCAAGATGGAATCCCAGCGGGCTACAATGAGCAGTTCTTC
>.|13|TRBV27|TRBJ2-1|.
CASTTASYNEQFF
TGTGCCAGCACCACGGCCTCCTACAATGAGCAGTTCTTC
>TRBD2|18|TRBV29-1|TRBJ2-2|.
CSVGEDGVLAGVTGELFF
TGCAGCGTTGGAGAAGATGGAGTACTAGCGGGTGTCACCGGGGAGCTGTTTTTT
>.|13|TRBV27|TRBJ2-2|.
CASSLGGPGELFF
TGTGCCAGCAGTTTGGGAGGTCCCGGGGAGCTGTTTTTT
>.|14|TRBV28|TRBJ2-5|.
CASRPTAALETQYF
TGTGCCAGCAGGCCCACCGCTGCGCTAGAGACCCAGTACTTC
>.|12|TRBV4-2|TRBJ1-5|few
CASSHSNQPQHF
TGTGCCAGCAGCCATAGCAATCAGCCCCAGCATTTT
>.|13|TRBV27|TRBJ1-1|once
CASGHTGPPEAFF
TGTGCCAGCGGCCATACAGGGCCCCCTGAAGCTTTCTTT
>.|13|TRBV7-9|TRBJ1-1|.
CASSLAGRAEAFF
TGTGCCAGCAGCTTAGCGGGCAGGGCCGAAGCTTTCTTT
>.|16|TRBV4-2|TRBJ2-5|.
CASSPRDTPRMETQYF
TGTGCCAGCAGCCCTCGGGACACCCCAAGGATGGAGACCCAGTACTTC
>TRBD2|16|TRBV27|TRBJ2-1|.
CASSRRLAGNYNEQFF
TGTGCCAGCAGTCGTCGACTAGCGGGGAACTACAATGAGCAGTTCTTC
>TRBD2|20|TRBV28|TRBJ2-7|.
CASSLFWPGLAGVFSDEQYF
TGTGCCAGCAGTTTATTCTGGCCGGGACTAGCGGGAGTTTTCTCTGACGAGCAGTACTTC
>TRBD1|18|TRBV11-3|TRBJ1-2|.
CANQLNNQQGPINYGYTF
TGTGCCAATCAGCTTAATAACCAACAGGGGCCTATTAACTATGGCTACACCTTC
>.|12|TRBV5-6|TRBJ2-7|.
CASSFGAGEQYF
TGTGCCAGCAGCTTTGGGGCGGGCGAGCAGTACTTC
>.|13|TRBV9|TRBJ1-2|.
CASSVASRHGYTF
TGTGCCAGCAGCGTAGCTTCCAGACATGGCTACACCTTC
>.|15|TRBV7-2|TRBJ1-5|.
CASSSGLSLNQPQHF
TGTGCCAGCAGCTCAGGGTTATCCCTCAATCAGCCCCAGCATTTT
>TRBD1|15|TRBV11-1|TRBJ2-2|once
CASSPTGAWTGELFF
TGTGCCAGCAGCCCAACAGGGGCATGGACCGGGGAGCTGTTTTTT
>.|15|TRBV14|TRBJ2-1|.
CASSQISEGLYEQFF
TGTGCCAGCAGCCAGATTTCGGAAGGCCTCTATGAGCAGTTCTTC
>.|13|TRBV4-3|TRBJ2-7|.
CASSQEHSYEQYF
TGCGCCAGCAGCCAAGAGCACTCCTACGAGCAGTACTTC
>.|11|TRBV18|TRBJ2-1|.
CASSPRFEQFF
TGTGCCAGCTCACCCCGGTTCGAGCAGTTCTTC
>TRBD1|15|TRBV11-3|TRBJ2-1|once
CASSSRDRGSNEQFF
TGTGCCAGCAGCTCCCGGGACAGGGGTAGCAATGAGCAGTTCTTC
>.|15|TRBV7-2|TRBJ1-1|.
CASSRAGQKNTEAFF
TGTGCCAGCAGCCGCGCCGGACAGAAGAACACTGAAGCTTTCTTT
>TRBD2|14|TRBV7-9|TRBJ2-7|once
CASSHGLADYEQYF
TGTGCCAGCAGCCACGGACTAGCCGACTACGAGCAGTACTTC